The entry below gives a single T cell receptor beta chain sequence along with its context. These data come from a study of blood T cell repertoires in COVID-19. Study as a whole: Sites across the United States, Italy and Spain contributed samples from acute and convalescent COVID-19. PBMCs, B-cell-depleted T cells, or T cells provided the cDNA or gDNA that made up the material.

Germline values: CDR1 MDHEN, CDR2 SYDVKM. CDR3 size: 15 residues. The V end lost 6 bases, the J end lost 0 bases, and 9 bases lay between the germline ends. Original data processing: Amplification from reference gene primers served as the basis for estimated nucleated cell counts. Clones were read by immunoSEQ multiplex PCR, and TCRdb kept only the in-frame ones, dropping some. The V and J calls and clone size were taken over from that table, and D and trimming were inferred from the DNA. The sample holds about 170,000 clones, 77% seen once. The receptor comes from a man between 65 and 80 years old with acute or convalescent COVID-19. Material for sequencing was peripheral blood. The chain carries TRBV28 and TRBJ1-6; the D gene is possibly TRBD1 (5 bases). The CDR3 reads CASSYRSSYNSPLHF. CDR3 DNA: TGTGCCAGCAGCTACAGGAGCTCCTATAATTCACCCCTCCACTTT. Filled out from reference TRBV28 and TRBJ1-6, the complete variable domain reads DVKVTQSSRYLVKRTGEKVFLECVQDMDHENMFWYRQDPGLGLRLIYFSYDVKMKEKGDIPEGYSVSREKKERFSLILESASTNQTSMYLCASSYRSSYNSPLHFGNGTRLTVT.